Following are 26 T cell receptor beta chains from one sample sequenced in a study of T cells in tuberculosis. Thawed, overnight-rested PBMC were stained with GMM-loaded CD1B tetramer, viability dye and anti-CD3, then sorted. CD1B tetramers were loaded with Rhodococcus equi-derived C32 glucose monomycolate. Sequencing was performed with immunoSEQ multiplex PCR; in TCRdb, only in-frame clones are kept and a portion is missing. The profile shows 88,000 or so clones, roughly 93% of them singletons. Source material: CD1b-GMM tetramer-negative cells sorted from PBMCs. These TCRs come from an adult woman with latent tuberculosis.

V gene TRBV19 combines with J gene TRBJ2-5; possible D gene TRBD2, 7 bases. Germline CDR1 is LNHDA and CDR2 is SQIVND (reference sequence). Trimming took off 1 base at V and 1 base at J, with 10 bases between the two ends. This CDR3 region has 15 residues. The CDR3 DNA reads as TGTGCCAGTAGTATAGGGGGGGGCCTCCAAGAGACCCAGTACTTC. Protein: CASSIGGGLQETQYF.

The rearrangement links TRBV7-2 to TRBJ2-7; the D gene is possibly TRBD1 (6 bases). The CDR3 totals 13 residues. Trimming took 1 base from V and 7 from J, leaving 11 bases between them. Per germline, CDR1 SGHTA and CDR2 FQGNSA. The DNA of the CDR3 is TGTGCCAGCAGCTTAGGGGCAGGGGTAGAGCAGTACGTC. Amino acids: CASSLGAGVEQYV.

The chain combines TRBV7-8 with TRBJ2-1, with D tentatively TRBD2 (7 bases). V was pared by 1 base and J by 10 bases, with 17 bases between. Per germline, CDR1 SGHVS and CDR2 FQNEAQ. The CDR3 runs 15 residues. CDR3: CASSLDGGQLREQFF. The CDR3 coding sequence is TGTGCCAGCAGCTTAGACGGGGGGCAACTTAGGGAGCAGTTCTTC.

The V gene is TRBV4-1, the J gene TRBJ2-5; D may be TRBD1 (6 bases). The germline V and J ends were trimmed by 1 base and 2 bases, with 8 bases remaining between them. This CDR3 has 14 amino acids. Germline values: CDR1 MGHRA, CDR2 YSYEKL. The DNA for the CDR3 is TGCGCCAGCAGCCAAGGAAGGGGGCAAGAGACCCAGTACTTC. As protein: CASSQGRGQETQYF.

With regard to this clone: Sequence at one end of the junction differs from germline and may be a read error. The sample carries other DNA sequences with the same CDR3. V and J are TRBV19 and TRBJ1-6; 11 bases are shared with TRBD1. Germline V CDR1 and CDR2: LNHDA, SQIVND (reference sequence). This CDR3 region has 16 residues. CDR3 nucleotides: TGTGCCAGTAGTAAAGGACAGGGGGCGGATAATTCCCCCCTCCACTTT. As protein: CASSKGQGADNSPLHF.

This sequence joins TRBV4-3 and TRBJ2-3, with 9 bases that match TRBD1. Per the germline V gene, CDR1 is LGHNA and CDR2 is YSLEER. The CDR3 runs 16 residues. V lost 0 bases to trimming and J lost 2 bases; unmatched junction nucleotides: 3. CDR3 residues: CASSQETGGYTDTQYF. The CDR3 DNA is TGCGCCAGCAGCCAAGAGACAGGGGGGTACACAGATACGCAGTATTTT.

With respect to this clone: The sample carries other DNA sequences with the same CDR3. This chain's CDR3 is CASSLGTGGKSNQPQHF. CDR3 DNA sequence: TGCGCCAGCAGCTTGGGGACAGGGGGCAAGAGCAATCAGCCCCAGCATTTT. The V gene is TRBV5-1, the J gene TRBJ1-5; 11 bases are a match to TRBD1. V lost 0 bases to trimming and J lost 1 base; unmatched junction nucleotides: 3. The CDR3 has 17 residues. Germline V lookup: CDR1 SGHRS, CDR2 YFSETQ.

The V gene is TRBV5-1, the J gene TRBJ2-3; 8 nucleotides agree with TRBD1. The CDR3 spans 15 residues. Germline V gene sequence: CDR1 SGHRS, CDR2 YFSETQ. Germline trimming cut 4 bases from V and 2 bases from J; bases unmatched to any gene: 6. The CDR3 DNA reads TGCGCCAGCAGCCGTCAGGGGGCCAACACAGATACGCAGTATTTT. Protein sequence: CASSRQGANTDTQYF.

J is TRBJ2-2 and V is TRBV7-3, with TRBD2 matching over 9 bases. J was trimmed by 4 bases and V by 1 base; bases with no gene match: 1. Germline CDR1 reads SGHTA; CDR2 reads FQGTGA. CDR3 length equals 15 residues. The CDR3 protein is CASSLIAGATGELFF. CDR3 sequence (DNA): TGTGCCAGCAGCTTAATAGCGGGGGCCACCGGGGAGCTGTTTTTT.

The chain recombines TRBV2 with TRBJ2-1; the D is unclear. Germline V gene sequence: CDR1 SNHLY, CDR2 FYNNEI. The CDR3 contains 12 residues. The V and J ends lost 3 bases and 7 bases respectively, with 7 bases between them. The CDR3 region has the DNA TGTGCCAGCAGTGAGGTAGATAATGAGCAGTTCTTC. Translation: CASSEVDNEQFF.

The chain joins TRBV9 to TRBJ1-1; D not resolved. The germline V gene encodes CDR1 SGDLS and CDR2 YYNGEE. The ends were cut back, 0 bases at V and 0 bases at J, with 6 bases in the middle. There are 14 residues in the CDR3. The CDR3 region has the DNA TGTGCCAGCAGCGTAGCCCCCTTGAACACTGAAGCTTTCTTT. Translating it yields CASSVAPLNTEAFF.

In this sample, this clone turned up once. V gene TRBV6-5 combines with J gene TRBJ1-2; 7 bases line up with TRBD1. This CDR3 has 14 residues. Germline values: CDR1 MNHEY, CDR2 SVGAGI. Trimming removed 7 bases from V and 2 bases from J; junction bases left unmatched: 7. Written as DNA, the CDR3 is TGTGCCAGCAATATGGGACAGTTGAACTATGGCTACACCTTC. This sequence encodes CASNMGQLNYGYTF.

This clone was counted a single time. Written as DNA, the CDR3 is TGTGCCAGCAGAGGCACCTCGACAGGGCGAAATAATTCACCCCTCCACTTT. It codes for CASRGTSTGRNNSPLHF. J is TRBJ1-6 and V is TRBV2; 7 bases match TRBD1. V lost 6 bases to trimming and J lost 5 bases; unmatched junction nucleotides: 13. CDR3 length equals 17 residues. CDR1 and CDR2 (germline): SNHLY, FYNNEI.

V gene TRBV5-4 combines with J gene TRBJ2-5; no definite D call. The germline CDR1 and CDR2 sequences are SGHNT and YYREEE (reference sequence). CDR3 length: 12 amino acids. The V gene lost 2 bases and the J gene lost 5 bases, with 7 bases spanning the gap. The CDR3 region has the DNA TGTGCCAGCAGCTTCGCCCGGGAGACCCAGTACTTC. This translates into CASSFARETQYF.

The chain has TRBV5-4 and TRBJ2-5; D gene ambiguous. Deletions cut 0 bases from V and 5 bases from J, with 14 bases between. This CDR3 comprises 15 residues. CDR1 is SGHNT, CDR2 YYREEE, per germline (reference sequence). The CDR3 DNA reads TGTGCCAGCAGCTTGGGTAATAGTATCCGGGAGACCCAGTACTTC. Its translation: CASSLGNSIRETQYF.

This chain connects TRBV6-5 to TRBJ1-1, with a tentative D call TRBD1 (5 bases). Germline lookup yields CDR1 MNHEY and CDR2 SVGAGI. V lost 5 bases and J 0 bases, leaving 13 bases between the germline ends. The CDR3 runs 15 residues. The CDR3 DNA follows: TGTGCCAGCAGTCCCCGGACACTTATGAACACTGAAGCTTTCTTT. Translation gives CASSPRTLMNTEAFF.

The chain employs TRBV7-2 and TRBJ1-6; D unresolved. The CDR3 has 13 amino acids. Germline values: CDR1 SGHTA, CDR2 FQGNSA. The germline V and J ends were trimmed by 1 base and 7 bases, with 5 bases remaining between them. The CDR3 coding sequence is TGTGCCAGCAGCTTAGAGCCGAATTCACCCCTCCACTTT. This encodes CASSLEPNSPLHF.

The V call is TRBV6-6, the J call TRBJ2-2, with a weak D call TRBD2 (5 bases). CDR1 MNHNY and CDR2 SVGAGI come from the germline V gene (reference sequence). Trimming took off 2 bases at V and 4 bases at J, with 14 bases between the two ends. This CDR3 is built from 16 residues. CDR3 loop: CASSYTSRGTTGELFF. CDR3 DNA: TGTGCCAGCAGTTACACTAGTCGGGGTACCACCGGGGAGCTGTTTTTT.

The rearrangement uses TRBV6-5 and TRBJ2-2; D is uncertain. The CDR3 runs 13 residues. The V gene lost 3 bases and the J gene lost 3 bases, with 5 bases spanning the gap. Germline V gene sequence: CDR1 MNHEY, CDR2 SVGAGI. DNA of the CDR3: TGTGCCAGCAGTTATGAGGACACCGGGGAGCTGTTTTTT. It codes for CASSYEDTGELFF.

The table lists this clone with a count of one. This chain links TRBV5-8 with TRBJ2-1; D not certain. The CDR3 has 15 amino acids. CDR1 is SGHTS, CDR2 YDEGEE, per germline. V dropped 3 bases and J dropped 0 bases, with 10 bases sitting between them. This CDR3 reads CASSSLMSSYNEQFF. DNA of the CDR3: TGTGCCAGCAGCTCGCTTATGAGCTCCTACAATGAGCAGTTCTTC.

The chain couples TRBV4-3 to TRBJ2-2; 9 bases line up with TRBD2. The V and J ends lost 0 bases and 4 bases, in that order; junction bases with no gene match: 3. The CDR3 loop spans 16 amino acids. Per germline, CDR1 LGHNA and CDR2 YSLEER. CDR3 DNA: TGCGCCAGCAGCCAAGAATGGCGGGGGGGCACCGGGGAGCTGTTTTTT. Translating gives CASSQEWRGGTGELFF.

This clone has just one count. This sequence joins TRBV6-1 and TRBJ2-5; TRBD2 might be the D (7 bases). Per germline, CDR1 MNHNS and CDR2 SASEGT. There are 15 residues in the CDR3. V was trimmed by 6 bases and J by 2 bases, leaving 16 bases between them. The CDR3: CASRGRGAAQETQYF. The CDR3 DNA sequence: TGTGCCAGCAGGGGGAGGGGGGCAGCTCAAGAGACCCAGTACTTC.

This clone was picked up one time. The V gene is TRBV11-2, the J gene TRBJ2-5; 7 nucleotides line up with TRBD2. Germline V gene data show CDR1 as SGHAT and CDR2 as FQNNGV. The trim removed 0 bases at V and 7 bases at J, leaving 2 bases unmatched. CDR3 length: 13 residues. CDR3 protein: CASSLEGGLTQYF. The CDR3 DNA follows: TGTGCCAGCAGCTTAGAGGGAGGGCTGACCCAGTACTTC.

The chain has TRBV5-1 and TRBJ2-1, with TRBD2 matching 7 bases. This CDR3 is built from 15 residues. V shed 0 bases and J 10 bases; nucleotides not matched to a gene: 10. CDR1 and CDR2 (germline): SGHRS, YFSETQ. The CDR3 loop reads CASSLGASGVGEQFF. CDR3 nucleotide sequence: TGCGCCAGCAGCTTGGGGGCCAGCGGGGTAGGCGAGCAGTTCTTC.

DNA for the CDR3: TGTGCCATCTCCCCCGAGGCAGCGAACAATCAGCCCCAGCATTTT. Translation: CAISPEAANNQPQHF. This chain uses TRBV15 with TRBJ1-5; D ambiguous. CDR1 and CDR2 (germline): LNHNV, YYDKDF (reference sequence). The CDR3 is 15 residues long. Between the trimmed V and J ends, which lost 10 bases and 3 bases, there was a span of 19 bases. Using reference TRBV15 and TRBJ1-5 for the parts outside the CDR3, the full variable domain is DAMVIQNPRYQVTQFGKPVTLSCSQTLNHNVMYWYQQKSSQAPKLLFHYYDKDFNNEADTPDNFQSRRPNTSFCFLDIRSPGLGDTAMYLCAISPEAANNQPQHFGDGTRLSIL.

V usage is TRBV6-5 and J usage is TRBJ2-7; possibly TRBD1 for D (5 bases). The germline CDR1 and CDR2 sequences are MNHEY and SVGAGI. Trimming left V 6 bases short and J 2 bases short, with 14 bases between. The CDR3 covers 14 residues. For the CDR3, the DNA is TGTGCCAGCAGACCTCAAAGGGGTGCCTACGAGCAGTACTTC. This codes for CASRPQRGAYEQYF.